The next 29 T cell receptor beta chains were all read from a single sample in a study of cytotoxic CD8 clonotypes in ibrutinib-treated CLL. The method was immunoSEQ multiplex PCR; TCRdb's version includes in-frame clones alone and lacks a portion of them. The sample yields 200,000 to 250,000 clones, roughly three quarters seen once. The material was PBMCs, obtained after 12 months of ibrutinib treatment. The receptors derive from a human donor with chronic lymphocytic leukemia.

The chain has TRBV4-1 and TRBJ1-4; 7 nucleotides align to TRBD1. The CDR3 has 15 residues. Per germline, CDR1 MGHRA and CDR2 YSYEKL. Trimming removed 3 bases from V and 4 bases from J; junction bases left unmatched: 5. The CDR3 bases are TGCGCCAGCAGCCAGCCGGGACAGTATAATGAAAAACTGTTTTTT. Its protein product is CASSQPGQYNEKLFF.

The rearrangement joins TRBV27 to TRBJ1-5; D is unresolved. This CDR3 is 12 amino acids long. Germline V gives CDR1 MNHEY, CDR2 SMNVEV (reference sequence). V lost 3 bases and J lost 3, with 3 bases in between. The CDR3 sequence is CASSFINQPQHF. CDR3 nucleotides: TGTGCCAGCAGTTTTATCAATCAGCCCCAGCATTTT.

The CDR3 DNA reads TGTGCCAGCAGCCAAGCGACAGCCGAAGCCTACGAGCAGTACTTC. Translated, it gives CASSQATAEAYEQYF. V usage is TRBV14 and J usage is TRBJ2-7; D perhaps matches TRBD1 (5 bases). V was trimmed by 1 base and J by 2 bases, leaving 12 bases between them. CDR1 and CDR2 (germline): SGHDN, FVKESK. This CDR3 is 15 amino acids long.

This chain joins TRBV13 and TRBJ1-1; no clear D gene. V shed 6 bases and J shed 4 bases, with 12 bases lying between them. Germline-derived CDR1 and CDR2 are PRHDT and FYEKMQ (reference sequence). CDR3 length equals 13 residues. The CDR3 loop is CASRFGLGTEAFF. In nucleotides, the CDR3 is TGTGCCAGCAGGTTCGGGTTGGGCACTGAAGCTTTCTTT.

This clone came up a few times. The rearrangement uses TRBV7-3 and TRBJ1-2; no definite D call. V lost 4 bases to trimming and J lost 5 bases, with 11 bases between them. CDR1 is SGHTA, CDR2 FQGTGA, per germline. CDR3 size: 13 residues. The CDR3 DNA sequence: TGTGCCAGCAGCTCCCCAGGACTATATGGCTACACCTTC. As protein: CASSSPGLYGYTF.

In its sample, this clone was seen a few times. Different DNA sequences within this sample yield the same CDR3. The J gene is TRBJ1-3, the V gene TRBV18; D call uncertain. The germline V gene has CDR1 KGHSH and CDR2 LQKENI. This CDR3 is built from 13 residues. Deletions cut 0 bases from V and 3 bases from J, with 3 bases between. The CDR3 DNA reads TGTGCCAGCTCACCACCTAGTGGAAACACCATATATTTT. It specifies CASSPPSGNTIYF.

CDR3 protein: CSVPEQGAGRYGYTF. As DNA, the CDR3 is TGCAGCGTCCCTGAACAGGGGGCAGGTCGATATGGCTACACCTTC. The rearrangement joins TRBV29-1 to TRBJ1-2; 9 bases match TRBD1. CDR3 length: 15 residues. Germline-derived CDR1 and CDR2 are SQVTM and ANQGSEA. The V segment lost 6 bases and the J segment 5 bases; nucleotides outside the gene matches: 13.

The V call is TRBV19, the J call TRBJ2-7; 7 bases map to TRBD1. The V and J ends lost 6 bases and 0 bases, in that order; junction bases with no gene match: 8. Germline CDR1 LNHDA, CDR2 SQIVND (reference sequence). CDR3 length: 15 residues. Written as DNA, the CDR3 is TGTGCCAGTAGCAGTGGGCAGGGGGTCTCCTACGAGCAGTACTTC. Protein sequence: CASSSGQGVSYEQYF.

This clone is medium-sized. V is TRBV7-8 and J is TRBJ1-3; D unclear. CDR1 is SGHVS, CDR2 FQNEAQ, per germline. V was shortened by 1 base and J by 2 bases, with 6 bases between the two germline ends. The CDR3 is made up of 14 amino acids. CDR3 sequence (DNA): TGTGCCAGCAGCTTAGATTCTACTGGAAACACCATATATTTT. Encoded protein: CASSLDSTGNTIYF.

The chain is built from TRBV5-1 and TRBJ1-1; D remains ambiguous. The CDR3 totals 14 residues. The germline gives CDR1 SGHRS, CDR2 YFSETQ. Between the trimmed V and J ends, which lost 1 base and 0 bases, there was a span of 7 bases. This CDR3 is CASSLRVMNTEAFF. CDR3 nucleotide sequence: TGCGCCAGCAGCTTGAGGGTGATGAACACTGAAGCTTTCTTT.

The V gene is TRBV7-9, the J gene TRBJ1-3, with D maybe TRBD1 (5 bases). Trimming shortened V by 3 bases and J by 2 bases, and 8 bases separated the two germline ends. The CDR3 spans 14 residues. In germline, CDR1 is SEHNR, CDR2 FQNEAQ (reference sequence). The CDR3, as DNA: TGTGCCAGCAGCTTCCCAGGGACTGGAAACACCATATATTTT. Amino acids: CASSFPGTGNTIYF.

This chain links TRBV21-1 with TRBJ2-7; TRBD2, the D gene given by the table, was not confirmed from the DNA. TRBV21-1 is labeled a pseudogene. CDR3 size: 22 residues. The CDR3 loop is CASSRRGTSGRPAPRNREEQYF. CDR3 sequence (DNA): TGTGCCAGCAGCAGGAGAGGGACTAGCGGGAGGCCGGCCCCCAGGAACCGTGAAGAGCAGTACTTC.

Written as DNA, the CDR3 is TGTGCCAGCAGGCCTACCGGGCAGTATGAAAAACTGTTTTTT. Its translation is CASRPTGQYEKLFF. The chain is built from TRBV7-9 and TRBJ1-4; D is unclear. With 6 bases removed from V and 6 bases from J, the gap between germline ends came to 14 bases. Germline V lookup: CDR1 SEHNR, CDR2 FQNEAQ (reference sequence). The CDR3 runs to 14 residues.

A few counts support this clone. The chain couples TRBV28 to TRBJ1-5; D possibly corresponds to TRBD1 (5 bases). This CDR3 has 14 amino acids. Germline-derived CDR1 and CDR2 are MDHEN and SYDVKM. V shed 2 bases and J shed 7 bases, with 12 bases lying between them. The CDR3 nucleotides read TGTGCCAGCAGTTTAACCGGGAAGGGGCAGCCCCAGCATTTT. This encodes CASSLTGKGQPQHF.

The chain employs TRBV18 and TRBJ1-4; 8 nucleotides agree with TRBD1. This CDR3 is built from 16 residues. V lost 0 bases to trimming and J lost 8 bases; unmatched junction nucleotides: 8. The V gene's germline CDR1 is KGHSH and CDR2 LQKENI. CDR3 sequence: CASSPPEDRAGEKLFF. CDR3 DNA sequence: TGTGCCAGCTCACCACCGGAGGACAGGGCTGGGGAAAAACTGTTTTTT.

In its sample, this clone was seen once. V is TRBV16 and J is TRBJ2-7; no clear D. Trimming took off 0 bases at V and 3 bases at J, with 12 bases between the two ends. Germline loops: CDR1 KGHSY, CDR2 FQNENV. The CDR3 spans 15 residues. CDR3 bases: TGTGCCAGCAGCCAATCGGTCTGGGCCAGCTACGAGCAGTACTTC. Translated: CASSQSVWASYEQYF.

The chain joins TRBV7-8 to TRBJ1-5; 8 positions agree with TRBD1. Germline V gene sequence: CDR1 SGHVS, CDR2 FQNEAQ. CDR3 length: 16 amino acids. Germline trimming cut 1 base from V and 3 bases from J; bases unmatched to any gene: 5. The CDR3 region has the DNA TGTGCCAGCAGCTTAGGGGCAGGGGGCCCCAATCAGCCCCAGCATTTT. Translating it yields CASSLGAGGPNQPQHF. Supplemented by reference TRBV7-8 and TRBJ1-5, the full variable domain reads GAGVSQSPRYKVAKRGQDVALRCDPISGHVSLFWYQQALGQGPEFLTYFQNEAQLDKSGLPSDRFFAERPEGSVSTLKIQRTQQEDSAVYLCASSLGAGGPNQPQHFGDGTRLSIL.

The V and J genes are TRBV28 and TRBJ2-1; 11 nucleotides match TRBD2. Per the germline V gene, CDR1 is MDHEN and CDR2 is SYDVKM. The CDR3 consists of 14 residues. Germline trimming cut 2 bases from V and 8 bases from J; bases unmatched to any gene: 2. CDR3 bases: TGTGCCAGCAGTTTAGGACTAGCGGGCGATGAGCAGTTCTTC. It is translated as CASSLGLAGDEQFF.

The chain employs TRBV28 and TRBJ1-2; the D gene is possibly TRBD1 (6 bases). Germline V lookup: CDR1 MDHEN, CDR2 SYDVKM. CDR3 length: 13 residues. V lost 3 bases and J lost 6, with 11 bases in between. In DNA, the CDR3 is TGTGCCAGCAGTTTTAACAGGGCCCATGGCTACACCTTC. It yields the protein CASSFNRAHGYTF.

The J gene is TRBJ2-3, the V gene TRBV5-1, with D perhaps assigned TRBD1 or TRBD2 (6 bases each). This CDR3 is 14 amino acids long. Trimming took 4 bases from V and 3 from J, leaving 12 bases between them. In germline, CDR1 is SGHRS, CDR2 YFSETQ. The CDR3 bases are TGCGCCAGCAGCCCCGGGGGCGGAACAGATACGCAGTATTTT. This translates into CASSPGGGTDTQYF.

V usage is TRBV2 and J usage is TRBJ1-5; D may be TRBD1 (5 bases). This CDR3 comprises 14 residues. Deletions cut 6 bases from V and 6 bases from J, with 15 bases between. The germline CDR1 and CDR2 sequences are SNHLY and FYNNEI. The CDR3 spells CASRIDSIGQPQHF. CDR3 sequence (DNA): TGTGCCAGCAGGATAGACAGTATCGGTCAGCCCCAGCATTTT.

For the CDR3, the DNA is TGTGCCAGCAGTTCAGAGTTTGGTTGGGGCAATGAGCAGTTCTTC. Translated, it gives CASSSEFGWGNEQFF. The gene calls are TRBV6-1 and TRBJ2-1, with no clear D. This CDR3 comprises 15 residues. Looked up from germline, CDR1 is MNHNS and CDR2 is SASEGT. V was clipped by 5 bases and J by 6 bases, with 17 bases between them.

This clone was seen once. This chain uses TRBV5-1 with TRBJ2-5; 8 bases match TRBD2. The CDR3 is 14 residues long. Germline V gene data show CDR1 as SGHRS and CDR2 as YFSETQ. V shed 0 bases and J 4 bases; nucleotides not matched to a gene: 2. CDR3 in DNA: TGCGCCAGCAGCTTGGTGGGACTAGGAGAGACCCAGTACTTC. Its translation: CASSLVGLGETQYF.

The chain is built from TRBV2 and TRBJ2-2; weak D call: TRBD2 (6 bases). The V gene lost 7 bases and the J gene lost 6 bases, with 12 bases spanning the gap. This CDR3 has 13 amino acids. Germline loops: CDR1 SNHLY, CDR2 FYNNEI. The CDR3 is CASNGWGAGELFF. CDR3 bases: TGTGCCAGCAACGGATGGGGGGCCGGGGAGCTGTTTTTT.

The CDR3 DNA sequence: TGTGCCAGCAGCCAATCCCTAGCGGGCTCCTACAATGAGCAGTTCTTC. Protein sequence: CASSQSLAGSYNEQFF. This chain links TRBV4-2 with TRBJ2-1; 8 nucleotides line up with TRBD2. Germline CDR1 reads LGHNA; CDR2 reads YNFKEQ. Trimming cost V 2 bases and J 0 bases; bases outside gene matches: 3. This CDR3 contains 16 residues.

The V and J genes are TRBV11-2 and TRBJ2-5; D not certain. The V and J ends lost 1 base and 4 bases respectively, with 13 bases between them. The CDR3 spans 15 residues. Germline values: CDR1 SGHAT, CDR2 FQNNGV. This CDR3 is CASSLAWAPGETQYF. The CDR3 bases are TGTGCCAGCAGCTTAGCTTGGGCGCCGGGAGAGACCCAGTACTTC.

The chain recombines TRBV7-9 with TRBJ1-1; a weak D match, TRBD1 (6 bases). Trimming cost V 4 bases and J 4 bases, with 16 bases left between them. The CDR3 totals 15 residues. CDR1 and CDR2 (germline): SEHNR, FQNEAQ (reference sequence). The CDR3 nucleotides are TGTGCCAGCAGCTCCCTTACAGGGACGGGCACTGAAGCTTTCTTT. Protein product: CASSSLTGTGTEAFF.

There are a few counts of this clone. J is TRBJ1-2 and V is TRBV13; 7 bases line up with TRBD1. The CDR3 totals 14 residues. From germline, CDR1 is PRHDT and CDR2 FYEKMQ (reference sequence). The junction had 4 bases not matched to a gene; V was cut back by 1 base and J by 5 bases. CDR3 region: CASSLDRGAYGYTF. DNA of the CDR3: TGTGCCAGCAGCTTAGACAGGGGAGCATATGGCTACACCTTC.

This clone was seen a few times. The chain couples TRBV6-5 to TRBJ1-2, with D unresolved. The CDR3 length is 15 residues. The V end was cut by 5 bases, the J end by 6 bases, with 19 bases between. Germline CDR1 MNHEY, CDR2 SVGAGI. For the CDR3, the DNA is TGTGCCAGCAGTCCACTCGCCAGGATACGCCATGGCTACACCTTC. It encodes CASSPLARIRHGYTF.